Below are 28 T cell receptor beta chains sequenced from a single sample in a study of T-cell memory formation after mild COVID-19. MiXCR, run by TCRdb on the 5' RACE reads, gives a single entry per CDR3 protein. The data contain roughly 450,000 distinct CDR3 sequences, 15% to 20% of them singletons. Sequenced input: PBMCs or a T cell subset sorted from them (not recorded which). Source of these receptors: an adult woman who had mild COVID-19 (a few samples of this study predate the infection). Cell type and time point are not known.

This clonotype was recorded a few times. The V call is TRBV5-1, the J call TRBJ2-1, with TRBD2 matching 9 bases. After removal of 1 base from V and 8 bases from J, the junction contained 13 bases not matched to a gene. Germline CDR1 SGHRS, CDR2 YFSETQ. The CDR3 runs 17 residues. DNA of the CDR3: TGCGCCAGCAGCTTGCGGCCTAGCGGGGAGTACACGGATGAGCAGTTCTTC. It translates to CASSLRPSGEYTDEQFF.

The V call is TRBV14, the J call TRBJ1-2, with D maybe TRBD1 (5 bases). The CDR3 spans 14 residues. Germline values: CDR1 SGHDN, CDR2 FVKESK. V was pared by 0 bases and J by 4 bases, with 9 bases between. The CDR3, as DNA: TGTGCCAGCAGCCAAGAGGCAGGGCCCTATGGCTACACCTTC. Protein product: CASSQEAGPYGYTF. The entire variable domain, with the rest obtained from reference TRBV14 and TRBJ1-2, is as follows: EAGVTQFPSHSVIEKGQTVTLRCDPISGHDNLYWYRRVMGKEIKFLLHFVKESKQDESGMPNNRFLAERTGGTYSTLKVQPAELEDSGVYFCASSQEAGPYGYTFGSGTRLTVV.

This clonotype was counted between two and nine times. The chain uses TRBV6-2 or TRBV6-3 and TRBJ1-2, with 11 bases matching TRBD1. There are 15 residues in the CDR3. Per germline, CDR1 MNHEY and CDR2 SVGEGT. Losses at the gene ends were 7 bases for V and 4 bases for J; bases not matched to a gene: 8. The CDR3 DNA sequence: TGTGCCAGCATCTCACCCGGGACAGGGGGCTATGGCTACACCTTC. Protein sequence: CASISPGTGGYGYTF.

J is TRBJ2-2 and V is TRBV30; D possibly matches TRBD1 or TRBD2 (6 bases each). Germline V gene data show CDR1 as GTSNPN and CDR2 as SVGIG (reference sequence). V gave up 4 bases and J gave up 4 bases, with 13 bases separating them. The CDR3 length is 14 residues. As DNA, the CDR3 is TGTGCCTGGACGAGGGGGAGGAGCACCGGGGAGCTGTTTTTT. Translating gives CAWTRGRSTGELFF. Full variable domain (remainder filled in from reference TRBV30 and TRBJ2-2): SQTIHQWPATLVQPVGSPLSLECTVEGTSNPNLYWYRQAAGRGLQLLFYSVGIGQISSEVPQNLSASRPQDRQFILSSKKLLLSDSGFYLCAWTRGRSTGELFFGEGSRLTVL.

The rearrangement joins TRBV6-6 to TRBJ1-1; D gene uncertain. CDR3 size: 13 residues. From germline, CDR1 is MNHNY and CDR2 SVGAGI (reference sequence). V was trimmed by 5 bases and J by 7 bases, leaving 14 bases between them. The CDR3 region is CASSPPVSLEAFF. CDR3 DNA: TGTGCCAGCAGTCCGCCCGTTTCACTTGAAGCTTTCTTT.

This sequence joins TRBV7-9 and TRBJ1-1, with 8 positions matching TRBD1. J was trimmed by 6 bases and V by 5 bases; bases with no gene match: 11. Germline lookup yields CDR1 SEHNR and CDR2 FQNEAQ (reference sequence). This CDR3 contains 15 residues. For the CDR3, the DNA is TGTGCCAGCAGCATAGGGGACAGGCCGACGGCTGAAGCTTTCTTT. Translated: CASSIGDRPTAEAFF.

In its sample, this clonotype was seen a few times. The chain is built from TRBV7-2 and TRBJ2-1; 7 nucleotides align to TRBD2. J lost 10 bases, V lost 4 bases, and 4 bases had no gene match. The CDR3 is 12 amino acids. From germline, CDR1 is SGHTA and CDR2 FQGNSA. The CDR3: CASSSPGREQFF. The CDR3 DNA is TGTGCCAGCAGCTCCCCCGGGAGGGAGCAGTTCTTC. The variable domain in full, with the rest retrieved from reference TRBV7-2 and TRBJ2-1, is GAGVSQSPSNKVTEKGKDVELRCDPISGHTALYWYRQSLGQGLEFLIYFQGNSAPDKSGLPSDRFSAERTGGSVSTLTIQRTQQEDSAVYLCASSSPGREQFFGPGTRLTVL.

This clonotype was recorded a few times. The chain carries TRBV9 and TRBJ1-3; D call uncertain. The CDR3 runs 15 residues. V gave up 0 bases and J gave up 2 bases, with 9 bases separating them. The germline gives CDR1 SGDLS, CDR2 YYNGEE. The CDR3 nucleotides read TGTGCCAGCAGCGTAGTTCCAGGAGCTGGAAACACCATATATTTT. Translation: CASSVVPGAGNTIYF.

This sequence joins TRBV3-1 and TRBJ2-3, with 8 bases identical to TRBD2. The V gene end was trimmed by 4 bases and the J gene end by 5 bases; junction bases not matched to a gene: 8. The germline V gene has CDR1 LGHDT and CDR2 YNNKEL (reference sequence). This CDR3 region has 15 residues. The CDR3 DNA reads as TGTGCCAGCAGCCGCTCGGGAGGGCCACAAGATACGCAGTATTTT. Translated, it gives CASSRSGGPQDTQYF.

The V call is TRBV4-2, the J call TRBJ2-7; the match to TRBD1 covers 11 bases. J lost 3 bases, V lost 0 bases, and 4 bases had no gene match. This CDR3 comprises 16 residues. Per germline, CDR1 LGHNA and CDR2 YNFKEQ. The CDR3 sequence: CASSQDRGTGGYEQYF. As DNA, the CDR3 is TGTGCCAGCAGCCAAGATAGGGGGACAGGGGGCTACGAGCAGTACTTC.

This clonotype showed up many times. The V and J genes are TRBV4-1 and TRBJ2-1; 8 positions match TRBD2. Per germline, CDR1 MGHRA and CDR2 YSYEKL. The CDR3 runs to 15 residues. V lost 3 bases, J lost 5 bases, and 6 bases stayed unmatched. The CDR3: CASSHLVAGNNEQFF. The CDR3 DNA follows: TGCGCCAGCAGCCACCTCGTAGCGGGGAACAATGAGCAGTTCTTC.

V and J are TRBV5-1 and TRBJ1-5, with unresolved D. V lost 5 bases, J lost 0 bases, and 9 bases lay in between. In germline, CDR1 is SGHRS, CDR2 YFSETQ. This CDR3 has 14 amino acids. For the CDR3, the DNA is TGCGCCAGCAGACCTAATTATAGCAATCAGCCCCAGCATTTT. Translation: CASRPNYSNQPQHF.

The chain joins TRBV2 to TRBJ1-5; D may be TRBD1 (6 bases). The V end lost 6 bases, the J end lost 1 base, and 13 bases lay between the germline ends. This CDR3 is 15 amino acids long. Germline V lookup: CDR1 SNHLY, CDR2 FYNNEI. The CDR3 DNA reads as TGTGCCAGCAGCGAACAGGGCTCGAGCAATCAGCCCCAGCATTTT. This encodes CASSEQGSSNQPQHF.

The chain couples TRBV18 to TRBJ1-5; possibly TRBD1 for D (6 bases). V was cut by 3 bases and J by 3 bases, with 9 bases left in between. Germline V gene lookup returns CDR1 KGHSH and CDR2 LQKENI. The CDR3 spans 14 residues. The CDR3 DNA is TGTGCCAGCTCACCCAGACAGGCCAATCAGCCCCAGCATTTT. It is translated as CASSPRQANQPQHF.

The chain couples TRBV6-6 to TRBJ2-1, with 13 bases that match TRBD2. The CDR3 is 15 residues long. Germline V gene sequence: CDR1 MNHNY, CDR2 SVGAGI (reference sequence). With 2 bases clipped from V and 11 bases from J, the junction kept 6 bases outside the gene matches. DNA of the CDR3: TGTGCCAGCAGTTACGAAGGGACTAGCGGGAATCAGCAGTTCTTC. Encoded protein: CASSYEGTSGNQQFF.

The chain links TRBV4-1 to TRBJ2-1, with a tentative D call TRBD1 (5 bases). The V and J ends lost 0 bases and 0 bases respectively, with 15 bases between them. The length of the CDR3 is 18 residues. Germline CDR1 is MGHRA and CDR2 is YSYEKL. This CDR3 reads CASSQDILTASSYNEQFF. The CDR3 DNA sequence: TGCGCCAGCAGCCAAGATATCCTGACAGCTAGCTCCTACAATGAGCAGTTCTTC.

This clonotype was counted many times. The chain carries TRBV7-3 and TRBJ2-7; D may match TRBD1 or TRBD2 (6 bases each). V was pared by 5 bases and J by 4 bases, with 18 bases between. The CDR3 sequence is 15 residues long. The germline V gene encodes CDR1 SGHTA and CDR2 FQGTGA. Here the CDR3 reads CASSPNGGSGYEQYF. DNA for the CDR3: TGTGCCAGCAGCCCGAACGGGGGCAGCGGGTACGAGCAGTACTTC.

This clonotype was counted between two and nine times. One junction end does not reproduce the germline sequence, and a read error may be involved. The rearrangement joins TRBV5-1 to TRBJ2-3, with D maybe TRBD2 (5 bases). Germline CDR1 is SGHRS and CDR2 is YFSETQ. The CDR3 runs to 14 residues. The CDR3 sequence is CASSLDASRDTQYF. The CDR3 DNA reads TGCGCCAGCAGCTTGGATGCTAGCAGAGATACGCAGTATTTT.

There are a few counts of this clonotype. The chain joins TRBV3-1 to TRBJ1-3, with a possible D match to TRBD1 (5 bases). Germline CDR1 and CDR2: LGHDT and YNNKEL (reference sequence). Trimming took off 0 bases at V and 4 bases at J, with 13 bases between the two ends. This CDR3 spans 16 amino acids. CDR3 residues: CASSQDWGDRGNTIYF. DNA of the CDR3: TGTGCCAGCAGCCAAGATTGGGGGGACCGCGGAAACACCATATATTTT. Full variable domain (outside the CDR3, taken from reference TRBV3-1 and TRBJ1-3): DTAVSQTPKYLVTQMGNDKSIKCEQNLGHDTMYWYKQDSKKFLKIMFSYNNKELIINETVPNRFSPKSPDKAHLNLHINSLELGDSAVYFCASSQDWGDRGNTIYFGEGSWLTVV.

In nucleotides, the CDR3 is TGTGCCAGCAGGCAAGGGGGGGCTCAGGAGCAGTACTTC. This gives the protein CASRQGGAQEQYF. This chain joins TRBV7-2 and TRBJ2-7; D is possibly TRBD2 (7 bases). The germline V and J ends were trimmed by 6 bases and 7 bases, with 16 bases remaining between them. There are 13 residues in the CDR3. Looked up from germline, CDR1 is SGHTA and CDR2 is FQGNSA. The entire variable domain, with the rest obtained from reference TRBV7-2 and TRBJ2-7, is as follows: GAGVSQSPSNKVTEKGKDVELRCDPISGHTALYWYRQSLGQGLEFLIYFQGNSAPDKSGLPSDRFSAERTGGSVSTLTIQRTQQEDSAVYLCASRQGGAQEQYFGPGTRLTVT.

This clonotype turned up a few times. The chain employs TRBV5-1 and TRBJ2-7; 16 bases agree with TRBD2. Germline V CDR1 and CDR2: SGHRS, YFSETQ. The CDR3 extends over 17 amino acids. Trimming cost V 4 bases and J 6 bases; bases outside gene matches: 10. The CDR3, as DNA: TGCGCCAGCAGCCAGGGACTAGCGGGGGGGCCTTCCAGCGAGCAGTACTTC. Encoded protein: CASSQGLAGGPSSEQYF.

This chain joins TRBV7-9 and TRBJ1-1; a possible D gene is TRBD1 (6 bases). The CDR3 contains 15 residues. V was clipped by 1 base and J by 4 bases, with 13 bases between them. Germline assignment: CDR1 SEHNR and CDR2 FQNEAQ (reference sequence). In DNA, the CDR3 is TGTGCCAGCAGCTTAGGGTCGGGGGGGCCCACTGAAGCTTTCTTT. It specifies CASSLGSGGPTEAFF.

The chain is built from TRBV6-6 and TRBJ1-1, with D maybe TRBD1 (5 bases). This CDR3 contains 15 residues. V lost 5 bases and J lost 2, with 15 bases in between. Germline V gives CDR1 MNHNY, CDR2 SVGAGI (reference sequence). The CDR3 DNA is TGTGCCAGCAGTGATTCCTACGGGACCAACACTGAAGCTTTCTTT. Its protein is CASSDSYGTNTEAFF.

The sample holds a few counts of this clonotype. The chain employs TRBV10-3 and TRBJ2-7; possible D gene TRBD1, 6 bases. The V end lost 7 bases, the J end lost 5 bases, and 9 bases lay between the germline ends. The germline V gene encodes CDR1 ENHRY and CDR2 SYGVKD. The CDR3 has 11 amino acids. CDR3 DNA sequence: TGTGCCATCATGCAGGGGAACGAGCAGTACTTC. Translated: CAIMQGNEQYF.

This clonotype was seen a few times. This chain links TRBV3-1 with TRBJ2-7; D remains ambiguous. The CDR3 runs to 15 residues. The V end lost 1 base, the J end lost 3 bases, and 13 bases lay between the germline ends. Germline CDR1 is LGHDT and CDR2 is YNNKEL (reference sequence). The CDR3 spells CASSQVHVSFYEQYF. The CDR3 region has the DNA TGTGCCAGCAGCCAAGTGCACGTCTCGTTCTACGAGCAGTACTTC.

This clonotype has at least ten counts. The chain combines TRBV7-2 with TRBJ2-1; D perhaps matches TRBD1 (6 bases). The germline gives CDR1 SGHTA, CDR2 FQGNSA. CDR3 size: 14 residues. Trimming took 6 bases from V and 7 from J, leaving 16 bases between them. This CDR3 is CASRTSRGGNEQFF. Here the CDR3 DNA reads TGTGCCAGCAGAACAAGCAGGGGTGGTAATGAGCAGTTCTTC. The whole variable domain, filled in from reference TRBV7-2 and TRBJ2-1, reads GAGVSQSPSNKVTEKGKDVELRCDPISGHTALYWYRQSLGQGLEFLIYFQGNSAPDKSGLPSDRFSAERTGGSVSTLTIQRTQQEDSAVYLCASRTSRGGNEQFFGPGTRLTVL.

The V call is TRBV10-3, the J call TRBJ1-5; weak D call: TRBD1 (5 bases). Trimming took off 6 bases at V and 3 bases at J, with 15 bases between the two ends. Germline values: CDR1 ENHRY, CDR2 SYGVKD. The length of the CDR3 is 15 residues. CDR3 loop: CAISREGPSNQPQHF. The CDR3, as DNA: TGTGCCATCAGCAGGGAGGGGCCTTCCAATCAGCCCCAGCATTTT.

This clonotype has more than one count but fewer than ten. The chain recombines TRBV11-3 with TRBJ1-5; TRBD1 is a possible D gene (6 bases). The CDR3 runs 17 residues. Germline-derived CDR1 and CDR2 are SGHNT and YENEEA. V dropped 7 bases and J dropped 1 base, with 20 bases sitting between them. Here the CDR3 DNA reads TGTGCCAGCATAGGCCCCGCCGACAGGACAAGCAATCAGCCCCAGCATTTT. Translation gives CASIGPADRTSNQPQHF.